This passage covers 26 T cell receptor beta chains from one sample sequenced in a study of post-analysis software for immune sequencing data. Study results and caveats: About 5 TRBV segments were significantly more frequent in patients than in controls. TRBV5-6, TRBV5-1 and TRBV20-1 were among these segments.

Libraries were made from TCR beta cDNA, and they carried unique molecular identifiers. TCRdb used MiXCR to reprocess the PCR reads, holding one entry per CDR3 protein. The table has more than 450,000 distinct CDR3 sequences, 44% seen once. Their cognate antigens are unknown. The sequenced material came from blood. The receptor set was obtained from a girl aged 10-17 years with multiple sclerosis.

The J gene is TRBJ1-5, the V gene TRBV12-3 or TRBV12-4, with TRBD1 identical over 8 bases. The V and J ends lost 1 base and 9 bases, in that order; junction bases with no gene match: 5. The CDR3 spans 14 residues. The CDR3 nucleotides are TGTGCCAGCAGTTTAGGGGACAGGTACTCGCCCCAGCATTTT. It yields the protein CASSLGDRYSPQHF.

The chain employs TRBV20-1 and TRBJ2-7; 7 bases are shared with TRBD2. The last part of the DNA fits TRBJ2-5 better; the J call may be wrong. The CDR3 contains 14 residues. Germline CDR1 reads DFQATT; CDR2 reads SNEGSKA (reference sequence). CDR3 residues: CSARDLLAAKTQYF. CDR3 coding DNA: TGCAGTGCTAGAGATCTCCTAGCGGCCAAGACCCAGTACTTC.

V and J are TRBV5-1 and TRBJ1-6; D is ambiguous. V dropped 3 bases and J dropped 3 bases, with 16 bases sitting between them. Per the germline V gene, CDR1 is SGHRS and CDR2 is YFSETQ. The CDR3 spans 17 residues. The CDR3 DNA reads as TGCGCCAGCAGCTCCGAATTGACCGACAACTATAATTCACCCCTCCACTTT. It encodes CASSSELTDNYNSPLHF.

This clonotype was seen more than once but under ten times. The chain couples TRBV6-5 to TRBJ2-5; D remains ambiguous. CDR3 length equals 13 residues. Trimming pared 2 bases from V and 5 bases from J, leaving 9 bases between. The germline CDR1 and CDR2 sequences are MNHEY and SVGAGI. The CDR3 DNA sequence: TGTGCCAGCAGTTACCTCAACGTGGAGACCCAGTACTTC. This sequence encodes CASSYLNVETQYF.

This clonotype showed up just once. The chain joins TRBV7-9 to TRBJ1-2; D unresolved. The length of the CDR3 is 13 residues. V was clipped by 4 bases and J by 8 bases, with 14 bases between them. Germline-derived CDR1 and CDR2 are SEHNR and FQNEAQ (reference sequence). CDR3 in DNA: TGTGCCAGCAGCTCCGGCAGGCGGGAGGGCTACACCTTC. Translated, it gives CASSSGRREGYTF.

V gene TRBV30 combines with J gene TRBJ1-1; D may be TRBD1 (6 bases). Trimming took off 0 bases at V and 1 base at J, with 9 bases between the two ends. The CDR3 contains 14 residues. Germline values: CDR1 GTSNPN, CDR2 SVGIG (reference sequence). For the CDR3, the DNA is TGTGCCTGGAGTGTGGGGACACCGAACACTGAAGCTTTCTTT. Translating gives CAWSVGTPNTEAFF.

The rearrangement joins TRBV12-3 or TRBV12-4 to TRBJ1-5; no clear D. The CDR3 has 14 amino acids. Trimming pared 7 bases from V and 2 bases from J, leaving 12 bases between. The CDR3 sequence is CASTREGGNQPQHF. In nucleotides, the CDR3 is TGTGCCAGCACCCGGGAGGGTGGCAATCAGCCCCAGCATTTT.

This chain connects TRBV10-3 to TRBJ2-3; 10 positions agree with TRBD2. V trimming: 5 bases; J trimming: 6 bases; junction bases outside the gene matches: 17. The germline V gene encodes CDR1 ENHRY and CDR2 SYGVKD. This CDR3 is 18 amino acids long. The CDR3 nucleotides read TGTGCCATCAGTTCCCCTCCCGGGTCTAGCGGGAGTGGTGATACGCAGTATTTT. It encodes CAISSPPGSSGSGDTQYF.

In this sample, this clonotype turned up once. The CDR3 sequence: CASSPPHRAEESYGYTF. CDR3 bases: TGTGCCAGCAGTCCCCCCCACAGGGCGGAAGAAAGCTATGGCTACACCTTC. The chain joins TRBV28 to TRBJ1-2; TRBD1 might be the D (6 bases). Between the trimmed V and J ends, which lost 5 bases and 4 bases, there was a span of 23 bases. The CDR3 loop spans 17 amino acids. Germline V gives CDR1 MDHEN, CDR2 SYDVKM.

The chain recombines TRBV19 with TRBJ1-5; no firm D call. The CDR3 contains 21 residues. With 3 bases removed from V and 4 bases from J, the gap between germline ends came to 31 bases. The germline V gene encodes CDR1 LNHDA and CDR2 SQIVND (reference sequence). CDR3 sequence: CASSIWWMVIEAGFQNQPQHF. As DNA, the CDR3 is TGTGCCAGTAGTATTTGGTGGATGGTAATAGAAGCGGGATTCCAGAATCAGCCCCAGCATTTT.

V and J are TRBV7-3 and TRBJ2-1, with 8 bases matching TRBD2. Germline V gene sequence: CDR1 SGHTA, CDR2 FQGTGA. After removal of 1 base from V and 4 bases from J, the junction contained 3 bases not matched to a gene. This CDR3 has 15 residues. This chain's CDR3 is CASSLNSGVYNEQFF. The CDR3, as DNA: TGTGCCAGCAGCTTAAATAGCGGGGTTTACAATGAGCAGTTCTTC.

The chain's CDR3 is CASSLRSNYEQFF. The CDR3 DNA reads TGTGCCAGCAGCTTAAGGAGTAATTATGAGCAGTTCTTC. The V gene is TRBV11-2, the J gene TRBJ2-1; D not certain. V was clipped by 2 bases and J by 8 bases, with 10 bases between them. From germline, CDR1 is SGHAT and CDR2 FQNNGV. The CDR3 sequence is 13 residues long.

V usage is TRBV12-3 or TRBV12-4 and J usage is TRBJ1-5; D gene uncertain. Trimming pared 2 bases from V and 11 bases from J, leaving 13 bases between. This CDR3 comprises 13 residues. CDR3 nucleotide sequence: TGTGCCAGCAGTTTAAACGGCAGAGTTTCCCAGCATTTT. Protein product: CASSLNGRVSQHF.

This clonotype has only a few counts. This rearrangement joins TRBV12-3 or TRBV12-4 to TRBJ1-1; the D is unclear. V lost 6 bases to trimming and J lost 4 bases, with 9 bases between them. The CDR3 length is 12 residues. The CDR3 bases are TGTGCCAGCAGACTGTATCCCACTGAAGCTTTCTTT. Translated, it gives CASRLYPTEAFF.

The rearrangement links TRBV5-1 to TRBJ1-1; 7 nucleotides agree with TRBD1. V was pared by 4 bases and J by 5 bases, with 11 bases of the junction left unmatched. This CDR3 spans 15 amino acids. The germline V gene has CDR1 SGHRS and CDR2 YFSETQ. In nucleotides, the CDR3 is TGCGCCAGCAGCCAGCCGGACAGGATCGAAACTGAAGCTTTCTTT. This sequence encodes CASSQPDRIETEAFF.

The V call is TRBV5-1, the J call TRBJ2-7, with 8 positions matching TRBD1. The CDR3 loop spans 16 amino acids. V dropped 1 base and J dropped 2; count of bases not matched to a gene: 8. Germline V gene data show CDR1 as SGHRS and CDR2 as YFSETQ. The CDR3 region is CASSLKTAGGPYEQYF. CDR3 DNA sequence: TGCGCCAGCAGCTTGAAAACCGCAGGGGGCCCCTACGAGCAGTACTTC.

V and J are TRBV10-3 and TRBJ2-7; 10 bases are a match to TRBD2. CDR1 is ENHRY, CDR2 SYGVKD, per germline. This CDR3 spans 16 amino acids. The V segment lost 2 bases and the J segment 3 bases; nucleotides outside the gene matches: 7. The CDR3 coding sequence is TGTGCCATCAGTGAGCGTCTAGCGGGAGTCAACTACGAGCAGTACTTC. Protein product: CAISERLAGVNYEQYF.

The chain joins TRBV20-1 to TRBJ2-5; the D call may be TRBD1 or TRBD2 (5 bases each). This CDR3 contains 11 residues. V shed 3 bases and J shed 11 bases, with 13 bases lying between them. Germline CDR1 reads DFQATT; CDR2 reads SNEGSKA (reference sequence). CDR3 in amino acids: CSARAGAEQYF. The DNA of the CDR3 is TGCAGTGCTAGGGCCGGGGCTGAGCAGTACTTC.

This clonotype has only a few counts. The rearrangement links TRBV3-1 to TRBJ1-1, with no clear D. Trimming took 1 base from V and 7 from J, leaving 10 bases between them. The CDR3 sequence is 13 residues long. From germline, CDR1 is LGHDT and CDR2 YNNKEL (reference sequence). The CDR3 spells CASSQGTGIEAFF. The DNA for the CDR3 is TGTGCCAGCAGCCAAGGGACGGGAATTGAAGCTTTCTTT.

The genes are TRBV4-2 and TRBJ2-3, with no clear D. This CDR3 is 11 amino acids long. V gave up 3 bases and J gave up 6 bases, with 4 bases separating them. The V gene's germline CDR1 is LGHNA and CDR2 YNFKEQ. The CDR3 DNA reads TGTGCCAGCAGCCAGAGGGATACGCAGTATTTT. This gives the protein CASSQRDTQYF.

The sample holds many counts of this clonotype. This chain joins TRBV7-2 and TRBJ2-3; no definite D call. CDR3 size: 11 residues. Germline CDR1 SGHTA, CDR2 FQGNSA. V shed 5 bases and J shed 2 bases, with 2 bases lying between them. The CDR3 DNA sequence: TGTGCCAGCAGCGCCACAGATACGCAGTATTTT. Translating gives CASSATDTQYF.

This chain links TRBV5-5 with TRBJ2-5; the match to TRBD2 covers 8 bases. The V and J ends lost 4 bases and 11 bases, in that order; junction bases with no gene match: 19. The CDR3 spans 16 residues. CDR1 is SGHKS and CDR2 is YYEKEE in the germline V gene (reference sequence). The CDR3 spells CASSQEGSGSAYGQYF. DNA of the CDR3: TGTGCCAGCAGCCAGGAAGGCAGCGGGAGTGCCTACGGGCAGTACTTC.

Concerning this clonotype: The CDR3 does not close with the conserved phenylalanine or tryptophan, likely indicating a read error. The gene calls are TRBV11-3 and TRBJ2-1; 9 positions match TRBD2. Germline-derived CDR1 and CDR2 are SGHNT and YENEEA. CDR3 length: 14 residues. V lost 3 bases to trimming and J lost 4 bases; unmatched junction nucleotides: 1. In DNA, the CDR3 is TGTGCCAGCAGCTTCGGACTAGCGTACAATGAGCAGTTCTTA. Translation: CASSFGLAYNEQFL.

The chain has TRBV5-1 and TRBJ2-1; possibly TRBD2 for D (5 bases). The germline V gene has CDR1 SGHRS and CDR2 YFSETQ. The V and J ends lost 1 base and 9 bases respectively, with 20 bases between them. The CDR3 spans 16 residues. The CDR3 DNA is TGCGCCAGCAGCTTGCAGAGCGGTTCCTCAATCCGTGAGCAGTTCTTC. This sequence encodes CASSLQSGSSIREQFF.

The rearrangement links TRBV5-1 to TRBJ1-5; D is possibly TRBD1 (5 bases). The CDR3 has 14 amino acids. Deletions cut 3 bases from V and 4 bases from J, with 11 bases between. CDR1 and CDR2 from the germline V gene are SGHRS and YFSETQ. CDR3 sequence: CASSSDRLNQPQHF. The CDR3 DNA is TGCGCCAGCAGCTCTGACAGACTGAATCAGCCCCAGCATTTT.

Only a few counts were recorded for this clonotype. Here the CDR3 DNA reads TGTGCCAGCAGGCCTCGACGGGGGCAAGAGTACTTC. It specifies CASRPRRGQEYF. V gene TRBV6-5 combines with J gene TRBJ2-7, with D perhaps assigned TRBD1 or TRBD2 (6 bases each). Germline CDR1 is MNHEY and CDR2 is SVGAGI. Trimming took 6 bases from V and 11 from J, leaving 17 bases between them. There are 12 residues in the CDR3.